The clone carrying this T cell receptor beta chain was seen once. What it binds is unknown. The method was immunoSEQ multiplex PCR; TCRdb's version includes in-frame clones alone and lacks a portion of them. The data show roughly 86,000 clones, around four fifths seen once. Time point given: baseline, week 1 (first vaccination visit). Treatment defined: pre-vaccination baseline after standard-of-care therapy. New WHO grade 3 or 4 astrocytomas that were IDH1-mutant and ATRX-lost had been found in donors. CDR3 size: 14 residues. The V and J ends lost 6 bases and 2 bases respectively, with 11 bases between them. The germline CDR1 and CDR2 sequences are MNHNS and SASEGT. This record comes from a study of a mutant IDH1 vaccine in newly diagnosed glioma. The overall study: Patients' prior therapy spanned radiotherapy, temozolomide, or both; most underwent both.

General observations from the study: Most patients, 85% to 95%, showed vaccine-induced immune responses. Seemingly, top peripheral T cell clonotype changes bore no relation to pseudoprogression.

The chain is built from TRBV6-1 and TRBJ1-5, with TRBD1 as a possible D gene (6 bases). Sequencing was performed on PBMCs, taken from a glioma patient treated with radiotherapy, temozolomide or both. The receptor was derived from a man aged 40-55 years with glioma. CDR3 nucleotide sequence: TGTGCCAGCAGATGGGACACTCGCAATCAGCCCCAGCATTTT. It codes for CASRWDTRNQPQHF.